This T cell receptor beta chain was obtained from a study of blood T cells in healthy people across ages. Broader study findings: The long-lived group displayed more naive CD4+ cells, plus higher diversity, than the aged donors did. A conclusive naive versus antigen-experienced comparison was prevented by the unsorted PBMCs.

Then a second PCR, running about 6 to 12 cycles, was carried out with a sample-barcoded 5' primer and a J-beta primer mix. The template-switch adaptor was a 5' adaptor with 12 random nucleotides. It tagged each cDNA molecule. One entry per CDR3 protein, called by TCRdb with MiXCR from the 5' RACE reads. The sample holds roughly 500,000 distinct CDR3 sequences, approximately 27% seen once. Comments on this clonotype: What it recognizes is unknown.

Healthy individuals of Caucasian origin from Russia, aged roughly 6 to 100, served as donors. The receptor was isolated from a woman in her 70s in good health. The sequenced material came from blood.

CDR3 protein: CAISGQTNTEAFF. The DNA for the CDR3 is TGTGCCATCAGTGGACAGACGAACACTGAAGCTTTCTTT. This chain connects TRBV10-3 to TRBJ1-1, with a possible D match to TRBD1 (5 bases). V lost 4 bases to trimming and J lost 1 base, with 7 bases between them. This CDR3 is built from 13 residues. The V gene's germline CDR1 is ENHRY and CDR2 SYGVKD.